This T cell receptor (beta chain) was captured by sequencing in a study of cytomegalovirus exposure and HLA in healthy donors. The PCR employed 60 Vbeta primers together with 13 Jbeta primers. Sequenced by immunoSEQ multiplex PCR; TCRdb stores in-frame clones only, minus some. Seen here are more than 130,000 clones, about 70% observed once, and the top ten hold roughly 4%. The CDR3 is 16 residues long. Unmatched junction bases numbered 9, after V lost 6 bases and J lost 6 bases. Germline V gives CDR1 MDHEN, CDR2 SYDVKM. This sequence was found in a young man in good health and CMV-seronegative. This rearrangement joins TRBV28 to TRBJ2-1; 12 bases are a match to TRBD1. Sequenced: PBMCs. The CDR3 coding sequence is TGTGCCAGCAGGCGAGGTCGGGACAGGGGGCTCAATGAGCAGTTCTTC. Encoded protein: CASRRGRDRGLNEQFF.